The rows below give T cell receptor beta chains drawn from one sample of a study of early T cells in non-severe SARS-CoV-2 infection. MiXCR, applied by TCRdb to the 5' RACE reads, yields one record per CDR3 protein. The sample consists of 50,000 to 75,000 distinct CDR3 sequences, 12% of them appearing once. Sequences were derived from whole blood, sampled at baseline. These receptors were obtained from an adult who was a healthcare worker with PCR-confirmed SARS-CoV-2 infection or an uninfected control (not recorded which). The donor label of this sample is uncertain. Each CDR3 is given with its conserved first and last residue. Each record gives: V gene, clone size, J gene, D gene, CDR3 DNA, CDR3 protein. The D gene is left open where the match is weak. Clone size appears in some rows only: once, few, many, or a class for an expanded clone.

v_call: TRBV4-1; clone_size: NA; j_call: TRBJ2-5; d_call: NA; cdr3_nt: TGCGCCAGCAGCCAACACCCCGGGACACCTCAAGAGACCCAGTACTTC; cdr3_aa: CASSQHPGTPQETQYF
v_call: TRBV12-3/TRBV12-4; clone_size: many; j_call: TRBJ1-5; d_call: NA; cdr3_nt: TGTGCCAGCAGCGAATCCCACAGGGAGGGGAATCAGCCCCAGCATTTT; cdr3_aa: CASSESHREGNQPQHF
v_call: TRBV4-1; clone_size: few; j_call: TRBJ1-2; d_call: TRBD1; cdr3_nt: TGCGCCAGCAGCCAGACAGGGGAGGGTAACTATGGCTACACCTTC; cdr3_aa: CASSQTGEGNYGYTF
v_call: TRBV12-3/TRBV12-4; clone_size: NA; j_call: TRBJ2-3; d_call: NA; cdr3_nt: TGTGCCAGCAGTTCCCTAGAGGAAAGCACAGATACGCAGTATTTT; cdr3_aa: CASSSLEESTDTQYF
v_call: TRBV3-1; clone_size: many; j_call: TRBJ2-1; d_call: NA; cdr3_nt: TGTGCCAGCAGCCAAGGTCTAGCGAGCGATGAGCAGTTCTTC; cdr3_aa: CASSQGLASDEQFF
v_call: TRBV7-3; clone_size: NA; j_call: TRBJ2-4; d_call: TRBD1; cdr3_nt: TGTGCCAGCAGCCCCGGACAGGCTCTAGCCAAAAACATTCAGTACTTC; cdr3_aa: CASSPGQALAKNIQYF
v_call: TRBV20-1; clone_size: NA; j_call: TRBJ2-1; d_call: TRBD1; cdr3_nt: TGCAGTGCCCCGTCCTGGCAGGGGGCCGATGAGCAGTTCTTC; cdr3_aa: CSAPSWQGADEQFF
v_call: TRBV5-4; clone_size: NA; j_call: TRBJ1-3; d_call: NA; cdr3_nt: TGTGCCAGCAGCCTGGGACGGAGCTCTGGAAACACCATATATTTT; cdr3_aa: CASSLGRSSGNTIYF
v_call: TRBV27; clone_size: few; j_call: TRBJ1-6; d_call: NA; cdr3_nt: TGTGCCAGCAGTGTGACCAGTAGGCATAGTAATTCACCCCTCCACTTT; cdr3_aa: CASSVTSRHSNSPLHF
v_call: TRBV27; clone_size: many; j_call: TRBJ2-5; d_call: NA; cdr3_nt: TGTGCCAGCAGTTTTATGGGAGGACCAGAGACCCAGTACTTC; cdr3_aa: CASSFMGGPETQYF
v_call: TRBV14; clone_size: few; j_call: TRBJ1-4; d_call: NA; cdr3_nt: TGTGCCAGCAGCCAAGCAGGTGTTTTGAATGAAAAACTGTTTTTT; cdr3_aa: CASSQAGVLNEKLFF
v_call: TRBV12-3/TRBV12-4; clone_size: NA; j_call: TRBJ1-4; d_call: TRBD1; cdr3_nt: TGTGCCAGCAGTCGGGACAGGCCTAATGAAAAACTGTTTTTT; cdr3_aa: CASSRDRPNEKLFF
v_call: TRBV10-3; clone_size: NA; j_call: TRBJ2-2; d_call: TRBD1; cdr3_nt: TGTGCCATCAGTGACAGGGGGACCACCGGGGAGCTGTTTTTT; cdr3_aa: CAISDRGTTGELFF
v_call: TRBV20-1; clone_size: NA; j_call: TRBJ2-2; d_call: TRBD1; cdr3_nt: TGCAGTGCTAGACAGGGGGCTTCGAACACCGGGGAGCTGTTTTTT; cdr3_aa: CSARQGASNTGELFF
v_call: TRBV29-1; clone_size: NA; j_call: TRBJ2-4; d_call: NA; cdr3_nt: TGCAGCGTTGGACTGAGAGCCAAAAACATTCAGTACTTC; cdr3_aa: CSVGLRAKNIQYF
v_call: TRBV28; clone_size: few; j_call: TRBJ2-6; d_call: TRBD2; cdr3_nt: TGTGCCAGCAGTTCGGGACTAGCGGGGGCCTCTGGGGCCAACGTCCTGACTTTC; cdr3_aa: CASSSGLAGASGANVLTF
v_call: TRBV28; clone_size: NA; j_call: TRBJ1-4; d_call: TRBD1; cdr3_nt: TGTGCCAGCAGTCCAACCGACAGGGGTCCAACTAATGAAAAACTGTTTTTT; cdr3_aa: CASSPTDRGPTNEKLFF
v_call: TRBV10-3; clone_size: NA; j_call: TRBJ1-1; d_call: TRBD1; cdr3_nt: TGTGCCATCAGTGAACAGGGGATTATGAACACTGAAGCTTTCTTT; cdr3_aa: CAISEQGIMNTEAFF
v_call: TRBV4-1; clone_size: NA; j_call: TRBJ2-5; d_call: TRBD2; cdr3_nt: TGCGCCAGCAGCCAAACCCCGGGACTAGCGGGGGGGCAAGAGACCCAGTACTTC; cdr3_aa: CASSQTPGLAGGQETQYF
v_call: TRBV28; clone_size: NA; j_call: TRBJ1-2; d_call: NA; cdr3_nt: TGTGCCAGCAGCCAGCTACGTGGCTACACCTTC; cdr3_aa: CASSQLRGYTF
v_call: TRBV12-5; clone_size: many; j_call: TRBJ1-3; d_call: NA; cdr3_nt: TGTGCTAGTGGTTTGGAACAAGGAAACACCATATATTTT; cdr3_aa: CASGLEQGNTIYF
v_call: TRBV7-3; clone_size: NA; j_call: TRBJ2-5; d_call: NA; cdr3_nt: TGTGCCAGCAGCTCTTACACAGGAGAGACCCAGTACTTC; cdr3_aa: CASSSYTGETQYF
v_call: TRBV2; clone_size: medium-sized; j_call: TRBJ2-3; d_call: TRBD2; cdr3_nt: TGTGCCGTCCCGGGACTAGCGGGAGAAGATACGCAGTATTTT; cdr3_aa: CAVPGLAGEDTQYF
v_call: TRBV5-4; clone_size: NA; j_call: TRBJ2-1; d_call: TRBD2; cdr3_nt: TGTGCCAGCCGGGGGGGCCCTAATCCTGAGCAGTTCTTC; cdr3_aa: CASRGGPNPEQFF
v_call: TRBV7-6; clone_size: few; j_call: TRBJ2-2; d_call: TRBD2; cdr3_nt: TGTGCCAGCAGCTCCACCGGCCCGGATCTCGGGTGGCTAGCGGGGTACCCGAACACCGGGGAGCTGTTTTTT; cdr3_aa: CASSSTGPDLGWLAGYPNTGELFF